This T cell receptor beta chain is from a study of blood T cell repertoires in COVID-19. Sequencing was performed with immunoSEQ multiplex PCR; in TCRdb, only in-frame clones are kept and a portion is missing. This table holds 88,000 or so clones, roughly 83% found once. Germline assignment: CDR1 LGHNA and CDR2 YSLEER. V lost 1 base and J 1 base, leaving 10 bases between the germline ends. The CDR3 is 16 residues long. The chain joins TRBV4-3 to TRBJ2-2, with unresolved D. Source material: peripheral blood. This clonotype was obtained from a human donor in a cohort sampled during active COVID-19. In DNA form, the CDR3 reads TGCGCCAGCAGCCAAGGGCCATCATTGAACACCGGGGAGCTGTTTTTT. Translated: CASSQGPSLNTGELFF.